This TCR beta chain appears in the sequencing data of a study of blood T cells in healthy people across ages. Through a sample-barcoded 5' primer and a J-beta primer mix, a second PCR was run for roughly 6 to 12 cycles. MiXCR, applied by TCRdb to the 5' RACE reads, yields one record per CDR3 protein. The sample consists of fewer than 2,000,000 distinct CDR3 sequences, roughly two fifths of them appearing once. This CDR3 has 17 residues. The V gene's germline CDR1 is MNHEY and CDR2 SMNVEV (reference sequence). Trimming removed 3 bases from V and 4 bases from J; junction bases left unmatched: 9. The sequencing sample was made of blood. The rearrangement links TRBV27 to TRBJ2-1; 10 nucleotides line up with TRBD1. This TCR derives from a human donor in good health. The CDR3 DNA follows: TGTGCCAGCAGTTTCTCTTCAGGGGACAGGGGTTACAATGAGCAGTTCTTC. Protein sequence: CASSFSSGDRGYNEQFF.